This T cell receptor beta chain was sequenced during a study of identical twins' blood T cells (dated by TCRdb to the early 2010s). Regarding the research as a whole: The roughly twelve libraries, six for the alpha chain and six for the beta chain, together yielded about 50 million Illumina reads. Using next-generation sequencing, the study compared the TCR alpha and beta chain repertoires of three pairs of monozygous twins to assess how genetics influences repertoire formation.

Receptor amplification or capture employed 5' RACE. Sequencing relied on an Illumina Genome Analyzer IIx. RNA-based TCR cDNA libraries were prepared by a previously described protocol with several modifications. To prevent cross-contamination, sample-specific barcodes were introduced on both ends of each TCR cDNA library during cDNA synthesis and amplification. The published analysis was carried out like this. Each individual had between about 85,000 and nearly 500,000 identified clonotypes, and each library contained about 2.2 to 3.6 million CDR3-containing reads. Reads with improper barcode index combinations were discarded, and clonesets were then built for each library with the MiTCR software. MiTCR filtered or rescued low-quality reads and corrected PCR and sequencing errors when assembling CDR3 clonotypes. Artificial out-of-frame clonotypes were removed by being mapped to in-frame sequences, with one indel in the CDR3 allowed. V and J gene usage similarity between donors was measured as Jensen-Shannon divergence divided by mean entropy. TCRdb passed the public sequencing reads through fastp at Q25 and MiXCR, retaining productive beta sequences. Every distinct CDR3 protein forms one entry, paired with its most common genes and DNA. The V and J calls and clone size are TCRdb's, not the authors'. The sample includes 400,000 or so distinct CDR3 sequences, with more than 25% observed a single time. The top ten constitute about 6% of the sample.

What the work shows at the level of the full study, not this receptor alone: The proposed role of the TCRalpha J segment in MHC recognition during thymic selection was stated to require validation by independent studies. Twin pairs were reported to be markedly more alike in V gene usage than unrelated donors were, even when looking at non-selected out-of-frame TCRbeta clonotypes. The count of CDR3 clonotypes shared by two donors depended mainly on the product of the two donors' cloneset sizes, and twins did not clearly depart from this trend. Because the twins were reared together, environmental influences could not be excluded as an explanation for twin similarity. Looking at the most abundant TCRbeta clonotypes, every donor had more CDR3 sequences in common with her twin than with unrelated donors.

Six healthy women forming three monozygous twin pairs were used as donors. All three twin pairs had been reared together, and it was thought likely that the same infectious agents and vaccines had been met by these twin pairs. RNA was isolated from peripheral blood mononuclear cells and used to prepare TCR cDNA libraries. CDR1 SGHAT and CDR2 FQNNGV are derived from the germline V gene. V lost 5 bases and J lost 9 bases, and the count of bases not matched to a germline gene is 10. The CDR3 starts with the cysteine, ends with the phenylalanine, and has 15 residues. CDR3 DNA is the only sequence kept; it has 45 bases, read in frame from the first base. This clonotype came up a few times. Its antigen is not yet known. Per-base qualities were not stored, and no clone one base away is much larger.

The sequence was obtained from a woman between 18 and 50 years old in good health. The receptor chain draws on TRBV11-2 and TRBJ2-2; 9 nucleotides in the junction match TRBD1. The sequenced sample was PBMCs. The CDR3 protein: CASSTRTGDAWELFF. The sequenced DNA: TGTGCCAGCAGCACCCGGACAGGGGATGCTTGGGAGCTGTTTTTT.